A selection of T cell receptor beta chains follows, all from one sample in a study of T cells in Graves' hyperthyroidism and ophthalmopathy. TCRdb reanalysed the multiplex PCR reads using MiXCR and keeps one entry per CDR3 protein. This sample has around 360,000 distinct CDR3 sequences, with roughly 15% found just once. Sequencing was carried out using blood. The receptors come from a woman in her sixties with Graves' ophthalmopathy. Both conserved end residues are part of each CDR3. A D gene is named only where the DNA matches it firmly. The listing skips clone size in some rows; elsewhere it reads once, few, many or a size class.

CASSDRVGGANVLTF TGTGCCAGCAGCGACCGGGTTGGAGGGGCCAACGTCCTGACTTTC TRBV7-9 many . TRBJ2-6
CASTSTYLAGASYNEQFF TGTGCCAGCACCTCAACCTACCTAGCGGGAGCCTCCTACAATGAGCAGTTCTTC TRBV6-1 . TRBD2 TRBJ2-1
CATSDPTSGRVEEQFF TGTGCCACCAGTGATCCAACTAGCGGGAGGGTGGAGGAGCAGTTCTTC TRBV24-1 many TRBD2 TRBJ2-1
CASSLSLAASYEQYF TGTGCCAGCAGTTTATCGCTAGCGGCCTCCTACGAGCAGTACTTC TRBV27 . TRBD2 TRBJ2-7
CASSQSGRTNEQYF TGTGCCAGCAGCCAATCCGGCCGAACTAACGAGCAGTACTTC TRBV16 . . TRBJ2-7
CAGSLAGMNTEAFF TGTGCCGGCAGTTTAGCGGGGATGAACACTGAAGCTTTCTTT TRBV12-3/TRBV12-4 . . TRBJ1-1
CASSSAGGGNEQFF TGCGCCAGCAGCTCCGCAGGGGGGGGCAATGAGCAGTTCTTC TRBV5-1 many . TRBJ2-1
CSAPSVSSYEQYF TGCAGTGCCCCTAGCGTGAGCTCCTACGAGCAGTACTTC TRBV20-1 many . TRBJ2-7
CASRPQGNSYNEQFF TGTGCCAGCAGACCTCAGGGGAACTCCTACAATGAGCAGTTCTTC TRBV28 many . TRBJ2-1
CASSLRGVGGGTDTQYF TGTGCCAGCAGTTTAAGGGGGGTGGGGGGAGGCACAGATACGCAGTATTTT TRBV12-3/TRBV12-4 . . TRBJ2-3
CSARTSQYDTQYF TGCAGTGCCCGGACTAGCCAGTATGATACGCAGTATTTT TRBV20-1 many TRBD2 TRBJ2-3
CASSPTTGPPKNIQYF TGTGCCAGCTCACCTACTACAGGGCCACCCAAAAACATTCAGTACTTC TRBV18 many . TRBJ2-4
CASKVHGTDTQYF TGTGCCAGCAAGGTCCACGGCACAGATACGCAGTATTTT TRBV2 many . TRBJ2-3
CACTSGAFHEQFF TGTGCCTGTACTAGCGGGGCCTTCCATGAGCAGTTCTTC TRBV30 many TRBD2 TRBJ2-1
CASSPGTGPYEQYF TGTGCCAGCAGTCCCGGGACAGGGCCCTACGAGCAGTACTTC TRBV6-1 many TRBD1 TRBJ2-7
CASTGTSGRASYNEQFF TGTGCCAGCACCGGGACTAGCGGGAGGGCATCCTACAATGAGCAGTTCTTC TRBV28 many TRBD2 TRBJ2-1
CASGLAGMTREQFF TGTGCTAGTGGTTTAGCGGGAATGACACGAGAGCAGTTCTTC TRBV12-5 many TRBD2 TRBJ2-1
CASTRDLRQPQHF TGTGCCAGCACCAGGGATTTGAGGCAGCCCCAGCATTTT TRBV28 many . TRBJ1-5
CASSVPGDRVKNEQFF TGTGCCAGCAGCGTTCCGGGGGACAGGGTTAAAAATGAGCAGTTCTTC TRBV5-4 few TRBD1 TRBJ2-1
CASSPPPRGNEQFF TGTGCCAGCAGCCCACCCCCGCGGGGCAATGAGCAGTTCTTC TRBV9 few . TRBJ2-1
CASSGTGDTDTQYF TGTGCCAGCTCAGGGACGGGAGACACAGATACGCAGTATTTT TRBV18 many . TRBJ2-3
CASTGQSTDTQYF TGTGCCAGCACCGGACAGAGCACAGATACGCAGTATTTT TRBV18 many . TRBJ2-3
CASSLRLAGYTDTQYF TGTGCCAGCAGCTTGAGACTAGCGGGATACACAGATACGCAGTATTTT TRBV11-1 many TRBD2 TRBJ2-3
CATRWDRADTGELFF TGTGCCACCAGATGGGACAGGGCGGACACCGGGGAGCTGTTTTTT TRBV15 many TRBD1 TRBJ2-2